Listed below are T cell receptor beta chains from one sample, sequenced in a study of cytomegalovirus exposure and HLA in healthy donors. Sequencing was performed with immunoSEQ multiplex PCR; in TCRdb, only in-frame clones are kept and a portion is missing. The sample records some 130,000 clones, roughly four fifths being singletons. The sample consisted of PBMCs. These receptors originate from a man aged 30 to 39 in good health and CMV-seropositive. Each CDR3 is given with its conserved first and last residue. Each record gives: D gene, V gene, J gene, clone size, CDR3 DNA, CDR3 protein. The D gene is left open where the match is weak. Clone size is given for some rows only: seen once, a few or many times, or a class if the clone is expanded.

TRBD1	TRBV5-4	TRBJ2-5	.	TGTGCCAGCAGCCCGGGGACAGGGGGCAGGGAGACCCAGTACTTC	CASSPGTGGRETQYF
TRBD2	TRBV7-2	TRBJ2-2	.	TGTGCCAGCAGCTTAAGTAGCGGGCGGAACACCGGGGAGCTGTTTTTT	CASSLSSGRNTGELFF
TRBD1	TRBV7-6	TRBJ2-5	once	TGTGCCAGCAGCTTAGGCTACTCGACAGGGGGCCAAGAGACCCAGTACTTC	CASSLGYSTGGQETQYF
TRBD1	TRBV18	TRBJ2-7	few	TGTGCCAGCTCACCCCTTGGGACAGGGAAAAACGAGCAGTACTTC	CASSPLGTGKNEQYF
TRBD1	TRBV10-3	TRBJ2-3	.	TGTGCCATCAGTGTGGGGGACAGGGAAACAGATACGCAGTATTTT	CAISVGDRETDTQYF
TRBD1	TRBV7-2	TRBJ1-2	few	TGTGCCAGCAGCCCTAGGACAGGGAGAGAAGGCTACACCTTC	CASSPRTGREGYTF
TRBD1	TRBV6-1	TRBJ1-5	.	TGTGCCAGCAGGGGGACAGGGACGAGCAATCAGCCCCAGCATTTT	CASRGTGTSNQPQHF
TRBD1	TRBV5-6	TRBJ2-2	.	TGTGCCAGCAGCCGTACGCCGGGACAGGAGGTCGGGGAGCTGTTTTTT	CASSRTPGQEVGELFF
.	TRBV10-1	TRBJ2-7	few	TGCGCCAGCAGCCGAGGATATGCATACGAGCAGTACTTC	CASSRGYAYEQYF
TRBD1	TRBV5-1	TRBJ1-3	.	TGCGCCAGCAGCTCGACAGGGAAATCCGGAAACACCATATATTTT	CASSSTGKSGNTIYF
TRBD2	TRBV7-9	TRBJ2-7	.	TGTGCCAGCAGCTTAGTTTTGCGGGAGACGCCGGAGCAGTACTTC	CASSLVLRETPEQYF
.	TRBV4-2	TRBJ2-3	.	TGTGCCAGCAGCCAAAGAACGGGGAGATCCTTAGATACGCAGTATTTT	CASSQRTGRSLDTQYF
.	TRBV7-7	TRBJ2-1	.	TGTGCCAGCAGCTTAGGCCGGGAGTGGGATGAGCAGTTCTTC	CASSLGREWDEQFF
TRBD1	TRBV5-5	TRBJ1-2	.	TGTGCCAGCAGCGCAACCGGGACAGGCGACTATGGCTACACCTTC	CASSATGTGDYGYTF
.	TRBV10-2	TRBJ1-2	.	TGCGCCAGCAGCTCTACAGGGAGCCCCTATGGCTACACCTTC	CASSSTGSPYGYTF
.	TRBV7-9	TRBJ2-7	.	TGTGCCAGCAGCTGGGGAGGGGGTCTCTACGAGCAGTACTTC	CASSWGGGLYEQYF
.	TRBV30	TRBJ2-7	.	TGTGCCTGGAGTGTACATCCGTCCTACGAGCAGTACTTC	CAWSVHPSYEQYF
TRBD1	TRBV6-6	TRBJ2-1	.	TGTGCCAGCGGGGACAGGGGCTACAATGAGCAGTTCTTC	CASGDRGYNEQFF
.	TRBV10-3	TRBJ2-7	.	TGTGCCGTAACAGGGAGCGGGGTCGAGCAGTACTTC	CAVTGSGVEQYF
TRBD1	TRBV9	TRBJ2-3	.	TGTGCCAGCAGCGTAGGAGGGACAGACACAGATACGCAGTATTTT	CASSVGGTDTDTQYF
TRBD2	TRBV10-3	TRBJ2-5	.	TGTGCCATCGGGGGGGGTGGTCTAGAGACCCAGTACTTC	CAIGGGGLETQYF
TRBD1	TRBV5-1	TRBJ1-2	.	TGCGCCAGCAGCTTGGATCCAGGGGGCGACTATGGCTACACCTTC	CASSLDPGGDYGYTF